Shown below are 28 T cell receptor beta chains from a single sample sequenced in a study of cytomegalovirus exposure and HLA in healthy donors. Researchers ran the PCR with 60 Vbeta and 13 Jbeta primers. This table comes from immunoSEQ multiplex PCR, and its TCRdb copy is limited to in-frame clones, with some not included. The data show some 150,000 clones, with about three quarters seen just once and around 3% held by the top ten. Sequencing was done on a sample of PBMCs. Every receptor here comes from a female donor in good health and CMV-seronegative.

Comments on this clone: Sequence at one end of the junction differs from germline and may be a read error. This specimen includes other DNA sequences encoding the same CDR3. The chain links TRBV5-8 to TRBJ1-6; no definite D call. The CDR3 loop spans 12 amino acids. CDR1 and CDR2 (germline): SGHTS, YDEGEE. This chain's CDR3 is CASSWLNSPLHF. In DNA form, the CDR3 reads TGTGCCAGCAGCTGGCTCAATTCCCCCCTCCACTTT.

This clone has only a few counts. This rearrangement joins TRBV10-2 to TRBJ2-3, with 13 bases fitting TRBD2. CDR1 is WSHSY, CDR2 SAAADI, per germline. The junction had 5 bases not matched to a gene; V was cut back by 6 bases and J by 5 bases. This CDR3 has 15 amino acids. Here the CDR3 reads CASRRGLAGVDTQYF. For the CDR3, the DNA is TGCGCCAGCAGGAGAGGACTAGCGGGAGTAGATACGCAGTATTTT.

The chain is built from TRBV6-4 and TRBJ1-5; D not certain. V lost 6 bases to trimming and J lost 0 bases, with 12 bases between them. The length of the CDR3 is 15 residues. Germline loops: CDR1 MRHNA, CDR2 SNTAGT. The CDR3 coding sequence is TGTGCCAGCAGACCCGACGGGTATAGCAATCAGCCCCAGCATTTT. Amino acid sequence: CASRPDGYSNQPQHF.

V and J are TRBV6-1 and TRBJ1-2; no definite D call. This CDR3 has 14 residues. CDR1 and CDR2 from the germline V gene are MNHNS and SASEGT. The V end was cut by 2 bases, the J end by 3 bases, with 10 bases between. The CDR3 DNA reads TGTGCCAGCAGTGAATCCACGGGAGACTATGGCTACACCTTC. Residues: CASSESTGDYGYTF.

The V call is TRBV11-2, the J call TRBJ1-2; 7 bases agree with TRBD1. Trimming at V came to 6 bases and at J to 4 bases, leaving 8 bases not matched to a gene. The CDR3 consists of 14 residues. CDR1 is SGHAT and CDR2 is FQNNGV in the germline V gene. DNA of the CDR3: TGTGCCAGCAGACAAGACAGGGCTGGCTATGGCTACACCTTC. It specifies CASRQDRAGYGYTF.

The chain uses TRBV15 and TRBJ1-5, with TRBD1 matching 8 bases. The germline gives CDR1 LNHNV, CDR2 YYDKDF (reference sequence). The CDR3 has 15 residues. V trimming: 3 bases; J trimming: 6 bases; junction bases outside the gene matches: 7. The CDR3 sequence is CATSSGQGQSQPQHF. The CDR3, as DNA: TGTGCCACCAGCAGCGGACAGGGTCAGAGTCAGCCCCAGCATTTT.

This chain uses TRBV11-2 with TRBJ2-3, with 7 bases matching TRBD1. The J segment lost 1 base and the V segment lost 5 bases, leaving 6 bases of the junction unmatched. In germline, CDR1 is SGHAT, CDR2 FQNNGV. CDR3 length: 15 residues. As DNA, the CDR3 is TGTGCCAGCAGCCCGACAGGGATCCGCACAGATACGCAGTATTTT. Translated: CASSPTGIRTDTQYF.

The gene calls are TRBV4-3 and TRBJ2-7; no firm D call. Germline V gene sequence: CDR1 LGHNA, CDR2 YSLEER. The CDR3 sequence is 16 residues long. V shed 1 base and J shed 5 bases, with 18 bases lying between them. This CDR3 reads CASSQGPPHEPHEQYF. The CDR3 DNA sequence: TGCGCCAGCAGCCAAGGCCCCCCCCATGAGCCCCACGAGCAGTACTTC.

The chain couples TRBV5-8 to TRBJ2-5; D unresolved. The CDR3 is 13 residues long. The germline V and J ends were trimmed by 6 bases and 1 base, with 10 bases remaining between them. Germline lookup yields CDR1 SGHTS and CDR2 YDEGEE. The CDR3: CASNKKIQETQYF. CDR3 DNA: TGTGCCAGCAACAAGAAGATCCAAGAGACCCAGTACTTC. Based on the CDR3 plus reference TRBV5-8 and TRBJ2-5, the full variable domain is EAGVTQSPTHLIKTRGQQATLRCSPISGHTSVYWYQQALGLGLQFLLWYDEGEERNRGNFPPRFSGRQFPNYSSELNVNALELEDSALYLCASNKKIQETQYFGPGTRLLVL.

The chain joins TRBV28 to TRBJ1-2; D may be TRBD1 (6 bases). Trimming stripped 4 bases from V and 4 bases from J, with 16 bases between. Germline loops: CDR1 MDHEN, CDR2 SYDVKM. There are 15 residues in the CDR3. The chain's CDR3 is CASSSQTRGSYGYTF. CDR3 nucleotides: TGTGCCAGCAGTTCCCAAACCAGGGGAAGCTATGGCTACACCTTC.

The V and J genes are TRBV27 and TRBJ1-2; D unclear. V gave up 6 bases and J gave up 4 bases, with 12 bases separating them. The CDR3 runs 13 residues. Germline-derived CDR1 and CDR2 are MNHEY and SMNVEV (reference sequence). The chain's CDR3 is CASRRGLSYGYTF. The DNA of the CDR3 is TGTGCCAGCAGGAGAGGTCTCAGCTATGGCTACACCTTC.

J is TRBJ2-7 and V is TRBV6-5, with a weak D call TRBD1 (5 bases). CDR3 size: 12 residues. CDR1 is MNHEY, CDR2 SVGAGI, per germline. The V end was cut by 8 bases, the J end by 0 bases, with 8 bases between. CDR3 sequence: CASARDSYEQYF. CDR3 DNA sequence: TGTGCCAGCGCCAGGGACTCCTACGAGCAGTACTTC.

This chain links TRBV30 with TRBJ1-6, with D maybe TRBD1 (5 bases). V was shortened by 4 bases and J by 8 bases, with 12 bases between the two germline ends. The germline gives CDR1 GTSNPN, CDR2 SVGIG (reference sequence). The length of the CDR3 is 13 residues. CDR3 residues: CAWTGDGYSPLHF. In DNA, the CDR3 is TGTGCCTGGACGGGGGACGGCTATTCACCCCTCCACTTT.

The CDR3 here is CASSRNQPQHF. DNA for the CDR3: TGTGCCAGCAGCCGGAATCAGCCCCAGCATTTT. The chain links TRBV28 to TRBJ1-5; no clear D. The germline V gene has CDR1 MDHEN and CDR2 SYDVKM. V was clipped by 6 bases and J by 4 bases, with 4 bases between them. The CDR3 is 11 residues long.

The gene calls are TRBV7-9 and TRBJ2-7; D is uncertain. The germline V gene encodes CDR1 SEHNR and CDR2 FQNEAQ (reference sequence). The CDR3 covers 11 residues. V was trimmed by 3 bases and J by 6 bases, leaving 6 bases between them. The CDR3 nucleotides are TGTGCCAGCAGCTTTAGAGGCGAGCAGTACTTC. Translated, it gives CASSFRGEQYF.

The chain joins TRBV28 to TRBJ2-7; TRBD2 is a possible D gene (6 bases). CDR1 MDHEN and CDR2 SYDVKM come from the germline V gene. The CDR3 length is 15 residues. Trimming took 7 bases from V and 6 from J, leaving 22 bases between them. In nucleotides, the CDR3 is TGTGCCAGCAAAAACTCCGGGACTGCCGCCGTCGAGCAGTACTTC. Its translation is CASKNSGTAAVEQYF.

The chain couples TRBV5-6 to TRBJ2-7; TRBD2 might be the D (6 bases). Trimming shortened V by 2 bases and J by 3 bases, and 12 bases separated the two germline ends. In germline, CDR1 is SGHDT, CDR2 YYEEEE. CDR3 length: 14 residues. The CDR3 reads CASSLVAENYEQYF. CDR3 in DNA: TGTGCCAGCAGCTTAGTAGCGGAGAACTACGAGCAGTACTTC. Supplemented by reference TRBV5-6 and TRBJ2-7, the full variable domain reads DAGVTQSPTHLIKTRGQQVTLRCSPKSGHDTVSWYQQALGQGPQFIFQYYEEEERQRGNFPDRFSGHQFPNYSSELNVNALLLGDSALYLCASSLVAENYEQYFGPGTRLTVT.

The chain couples TRBV5-4 to TRBJ2-7; TRBD2 might be the D (5 bases). The CDR3 sequence is 13 residues long. The germline V gene has CDR1 SGHNT and CDR2 YYREEE (reference sequence). V was clipped by 4 bases and J by 5 bases, with 13 bases between them. The CDR3 sequence is CASSPPGLNEQYF. CDR3 nucleotide sequence: TGTGCCAGCAGCCCCCCGGGGTTAAACGAGCAGTACTTC.

The V gene is TRBV30, the J gene TRBJ2-7, with D perhaps matching TRBD1 (6 bases). The CDR3 has 12 amino acids. Germline-derived CDR1 and CDR2 are GTSNPN and SVGIG (reference sequence). Trimming pared 8 bases from V and 3 bases from J, leaving 14 bases between. CDR3 region: CAGSGDNYEQYF. In DNA, the CDR3 is TGTGCCGGGTCAGGGGATAACTACGAGCAGTACTTC.

The chain joins TRBV28 to TRBJ2-1, with D possibly being TRBD2 (6 bases). CDR1 is MDHEN and CDR2 is SYDVKM in the germline V gene. V shed 6 bases and J shed 5 bases, with 14 bases lying between them. This CDR3 spans 14 amino acids. In DNA, the CDR3 is TGTGCCAGCAGCCCCCGGGAGTTAAACAATGAGCAGTTCTTC. Its translation is CASSPRELNNEQFF.

A single count supports this clone. The chain uses TRBV7-2 and TRBJ1-1; no definite D call. V lost 5 bases to trimming and J lost 7 bases, with 20 bases between them. The CDR3 covers 15 residues. Germline V gene sequence: CDR1 SGHTA, CDR2 FQGNSA. The CDR3 sequence: CASSLVATLGYEAFF. Written as DNA, the CDR3 is TGTGCCAGCAGCCTGGTGGCGACACTAGGATATGAAGCTTTCTTT.

The V gene is TRBV9, the J gene TRBJ2-7; possible D gene TRBD2, 6 bases. CDR1 and CDR2 from the germline V gene are SGDLS and YYNGEE. The CDR3 loop spans 18 amino acids. V gave up 3 bases and J gave up 4 bases, with 26 bases separating them. Here the CDR3 reads CASSAFSSSRGGFYEQYF. Here the CDR3 DNA reads TGTGCCAGCAGCGCCTTTAGTAGTAGTAGGGGAGGTTTTTACGAGCAGTACTTC.

This clone was counted a single time. Other DNA variants within this sample encode the same CDR3. The V and J genes are TRBV5-4 and TRBJ2-3; D call uncertain. CDR3 length: 15 amino acids. From germline, CDR1 is SGHNT and CDR2 YYREEE (reference sequence). V lost 7 bases and J lost 3, with 18 bases in between. This chain's CDR3 is CASALGAPRTDTQYF. The CDR3, as DNA: TGTGCCAGCGCTCTCGGAGCCCCTCGTACAGATACGCAGTATTTT.

V is TRBV11-2 and J is TRBJ2-7; 7 nucleotides line up with TRBD1. V lost 1 base to trimming and J lost 0 bases; unmatched junction nucleotides: 15. The CDR3 has 19 residues. CDR1 is SGHAT, CDR2 FQNNGV, per germline. The CDR3: CASSLALPASAGGSYEQYF. CDR3 DNA: TGTGCCAGCAGCTTAGCCCTCCCGGCTTCGGCAGGGGGCTCCTACGAGCAGTACTTC.

This chain uses TRBV19 with TRBJ1-5; 11 bases agree with TRBD1. CDR1 LNHDA and CDR2 SQIVND come from the germline V gene (reference sequence). There are 15 residues in the CDR3. Trimming took 1 base from V and 7 from J; bases not matched to a gene: 3. The CDR3 protein is CASSIGTGGVQPQHF. CDR3 nucleotides: TGTGCCAGTAGTATAGGGACAGGGGGCGTCCAGCCCCAGCATTTT. Supplemented by reference TRBV19 and TRBJ1-5, the full variable domain reads DGGITQSPKYLFRKEGQNVTLSCEQNLNHDAMYWYRQDPGQGLRLIYYSQIVNDFQKGDIAEGYSVSREKKESFPLTVTSAQKNPTAFYLCASSIGTGGVQPQHFGDGTRLSIL.

V is TRBV6-6 and J is TRBJ2-3; TRBD1 aligns across 8 bases. With 7 bases clipped from V and 4 bases from J, the junction kept 10 bases outside the gene matches. Germline V gives CDR1 MNHNY, CDR2 SVGAGI (reference sequence). This CDR3 is built from 15 residues. The CDR3 DNA follows: TGTGCCAGCATCCCCATGGCAGGGGGCGCAGATACGCAGTATTTT. It yields the protein CASIPMAGGADTQYF.

The chain couples TRBV19 to TRBJ1-1; D perhaps matches TRBD1 (5 bases). Trimming removed 1 base at V and 4 bases at J, with 10 bases between. The germline V gene has CDR1 LNHDA and CDR2 SQIVND (reference sequence). The CDR3 spans 14 residues. The CDR3 region is CASSIGQSLTEAFF. CDR3 DNA sequence: TGTGCCAGTAGTATAGGACAGTCCCTCACTGAAGCTTTCTTT.

V usage is TRBV7-2 and J usage is TRBJ1-2, with D possibly being TRBD1 (5 bases). Trimming pared 1 base from V and 7 bases from J, leaving 10 bases between. This CDR3 is 13 amino acids long. Germline V lookup: CDR1 SGHTA, CDR2 FQGNSA. CDR3 bases: TGTGCCAGCAGCTTAGTAGGGCAGGGTGGCTACACCTTC. It is translated as CASSLVGQGGYTF.